A selection of T cell receptor beta chains follows, all from one sample in a study of OX40 agonist ivuxolimab in advanced cancers. Only in-frame clones appear in the TCRdb table, and some are missing; sequencing was by immunoSEQ multiplex PCR. This sample carries under 90,000 clones, roughly 83% of them seen once, and the ten largest clones take roughly 1.4%. The sample consisted of CD4+ or CD8+ T cells sorted from blood, taken in a trial of the OX40 agonist ivuxolimab. Source of these receptors: an adult with an advanced solid tumor such as melanoma, head and neck, liver or kidney cancer. Both conserved end residues are part of each CDR3. A D gene is named only where the DNA matches it firmly. Not all rows give a size; the values are once, few, many and, for expanded clones, a class.

- TRBJ1-2 - TRBV6-5 13 CASSRTYNYGYTF TGTGCCAGCAGCCGTACATACAACTATGGCTACACCTTC
TRBD1 TRBJ2-2 - TRBV19 15 CASTTTGASSGELFF TGTGCCAGCACCACGACAGGGGCGTCATCCGGGGAGCTGTTTTTT
TRBD1 TRBJ1-5 - TRBV18 13 CASSSQGAQPQHF TGTGCCAGCTCATCCCAGGGGGCCCAGCCCCAGCATTTT
- TRBJ1-4 once TRBV10-3 14 CAISGAGDVEKLFF TGTGCCATCAGTGGAGCGGGGGACGTTGAAAAACTGTTTTTT
TRBD1 TRBJ1-2 - TRBV7-2 12 CAQDMAGGGYTF TGTGCCCAGGATATGGCAGGGGGAGGCTACACCTTC
TRBD1 TRBJ2-6 - TRBV4-2 17 CASSPGQGDSGANVLTF TGTGCCAGCAGTCCTGGACAGGGGGATTCTGGGGCCAACGTCCTGACTTTC
- TRBJ2-7 - TRBV5-1 15 CASSLNSQQAYEQYF TGCGCCAGCAGCTTAAACAGCCAACAAGCCTACGAGCAGTACTTC
TRBD1 TRBJ2-1 - TRBV19 15 CASTPSRGSYNEQFF TGTGCCAGTACCCCCAGCAGGGGGTCCTACAATGAGCAGTTCTTC
TRBD2 TRBJ2-2 few TRBV7-8 18 CASSLAASGGGLGGELFF TGTGCCAGCAGCTTAGCGGCTAGCGGGGGGGGTCTAGGCGGGGAGCTGTTTTTT
- TRBJ1-1 few TRBV6-1 15 CASSGNFDALNRAFF TGTGCCAGCAGCGGGAATTTCGACGCCCTGAACAGAGCTTTCTTT
- TRBJ1-1 - TRBV5-1 13 CASSLAPEGEAFF TGCGCCAGCAGCTTAGCCCCAGAGGGTGAAGCTTTCTTT
- TRBJ2-5 once TRBV11-2 12 CASSSPLGTQYF TGTGCCAGCAGTTCTCCCCTGGGGACCCAGTACTTC
TRBD2 TRBJ2-1 - TRBV7-2 16 CASSIFGTSGNNEQFF TGTGCCAGCAGCATCTTCGGGACTAGCGGAAACAATGAGCAGTTCTTC
TRBD2 TRBJ2-5 - TRBV30 15 CAWSAGLAARETQYF TGTGCCTGGAGTGCAGGACTAGCGGCTCGGGAGACCCAGTACTTC
- TRBJ2-4 - TRBV18 16 CASSPPGRTAKNIQYF TGTGCCAGCTCACCACCGGGAAGGACGGCCAAAAACATTCAGTACTTC
TRBD1 TRBJ2-3 - TRBV5-1 14 CASSPRGQADTQYF TGCGCCAGCAGCCCAAGGGGGCAGGCAGATACGCAGTATTTT
- TRBJ2-7 - TRBV5-1 13 CASNSRQGYEQYF TGCGCCAGCAATTCGAGGCAGGGCTACGAGCAGTACTTC
- TRBJ1-2 - TRBV11-2 14 CASSLGPSAGGYTF TGTGCCAGCAGCTTAGGGCCGAGCGCCGGGGGCTACACCTTC
TRBD1 TRBJ2-3 - TRBV11-1 16 CASSSTGGRGADTQYF TGTGCCAGCAGCTCCACAGGGGGCAGAGGTGCAGATACGCAGTATTTT
TRBD1 TRBJ1-1 - TRBV5-6 15 CASSLSGTGKSEAFF TGTGCCAGCAGCTTGTCCGGGACAGGGAAATCTGAAGCTTTCTTT
- TRBJ2-2 - TRBV19 15 CASKDGAANTGELFF TGTGCCAGTAAGGACGGGGCTGCGAACACCGGGGAGCTGTTTTTT
TRBD2 TRBJ2-5 - TRBV4-1 18 CASSQDSVRTSGQETQYF TGCGCCAGCAGCCAAGATTCGGTTAGGACTAGCGGCCAAGAGACCCAGTACTTC
TRBD1 TRBJ1-5 - TRBV28 19 CATEESQGGLPTSNQPQHF TGTGCCACTGAAGAGTCACAGGGGGGACTTCCTACTAGCAATCAGCCCCAGCATTTT
TRBD1 TRBJ2-4 - TRBV11-3 12 CASSPGGNIQYF TGTGCCAGCAGCCCAGGGGGCAACATTCAGTACTTC
- TRBJ2-1 - TRBV6-5 15 CASSRDRSSYNEQFF TGTGCCAGCAGTCGAGACAGGAGCTCCTACAATGAGCAGTTCTTC
TRBD1 TRBJ1-2 few TRBV5-1 14 CASRITGTGSGYTF TGCGCCAGCAGGATCACCGGGACAGGGAGCGGCTACACCTTC
TRBD1 TRBJ1-4 - TRBV5-1 15 CASSLGQQKNEKLFF TGCGCCAGCAGCCTGGGACAGCAAAAGAATGAAAAACTGTTTTTT
- TRBJ1-3 - TRBV6-1 15 CASSEQGRPGNTIYF TGTGCCAGCAGTGAACAGGGGCGCCCTGGAAACACCATATATTTT
TRBD2 TRBJ2-3 few TRBV5-1 15 CASSTSGVGTDTQYF TGCGCCAGCAGCACTAGCGGGGTGGGCACAGATACGCAGTATTTT
- TRBJ2-4 once TRBV19 11 CASSNQNIQYF TGTGCCAGTAGTAACCAGAACATTCAGTACTTC
- TRBJ1-6 few TRBV30 13 CAWTGNHNSPLHF TGTGCCTGGACGGGGAACCATAATTCACCCCTCCACTTT
TRBD1 TRBJ2-2 - TRBV11-3 14 CASSPRQGRGELFF TGTGCCAGCAGCCCCCGACAGGGGCGCGGGGAGCTGTTTTTT
TRBD2 TRBJ2-5 once TRBV25-1 15 CASSVDPGGQETQYF TGTGCCAGCAGTGTCGATCCGGGGGGGCAAGAGACCCAGTACTTC
TRBD1 TRBJ1-1 - TRBV28 14 CASSRTRQGTEAFF TGTGCCAGCAGCCGGACTAGACAGGGCACTGAAGCTTTCTTT
- TRBJ2-1 - TRBV11-1 15 CASSQVQSSYNEQFF TGTGCCAGCAGCCAAGTCCAGTCTTCCTACAATGAGCAGTTCTTC
- TRBJ1-1 - TRBV27 12 CASISLNTEAFF TGTGCCAGCATTTCCCTGAACACTGAAGCTTTCTTT
- TRBJ1-4 - TRBV5-6 14 CASSLGPLPEKLFF TGTGCCAGCAGCTTGGGCCCCCTCCCGGAAAAACTGTTTTTT
- TRBJ2-3 - TRBV11-2 16 CASSPGEGRPTDTQYF TGTGCCAGCAGCCCGGGAGAAGGGCGGCCCACAGATACGCAGTATTTT
- TRBJ1-1 - TRBV7-9 15 CASSLSGGVNTEAFF TGTGCCAGCAGCCTCTCCGGGGGGGTGAACACTGAAGCTTTCTTT
TRBD2 TRBJ2-1 - TRBV9 17 CASSPQGTGGTYNEQFF TGTGCCAGCAGCCCCCAGGGGACGGGGGGGACTTACAATGAGCAGTTCTTC
TRBD1 TRBJ2-7 once TRBV9 16 CASSVEGAGTVYEQYF TGTGCCAGCAGCGTAGAGGGAGCCGGGACAGTTTACGAGCAGTACTTC
TRBD1 TRBJ2-2 - TRBV18 16 CASSQLTGTGAGGLFF TGTGCCAGCTCACAACTAACCGGGACAGGCGCCGGAGGGCTGTTTTTT
TRBD1 TRBJ2-7 few TRBV30 16 CAWSVLPPGQGGEQYF TGTGCCTGGAGTGTACTTCCCCCGGGACAGGGCGGCGAGCAGTACTTC
- TRBJ1-4 - TRBV6-1 11 CASRKSEKLFF TGTGCCAGCAGGAAAAGCGAAAAACTGTTTTTT
- TRBJ1-1 once TRBV7-6 13 CASSRGVNTEAFF TGTGCCAGCAGCCGTGGAGTGAACACTGAAGCTTTCTTT
TRBD1 TRBJ2-1 - TRBV5-6 17 CASSSDRRFDSYNEQFF TGTGCCAGCAGCTCGGACAGGCGATTTGACTCCTACAATGAGCAGTTCTTC
- TRBJ2-5 - TRBV6-5 12 CASSYSQETQYF TGTGCCAGCAGTTACTCTCAAGAGACCCAGTACTTC
- TRBJ1-1 few TRBV5-1 15 CASSLDGRPNTEAFF TGCGCCAGCAGCTTGGATGGCAGACCGAACACTGAAGCTTTCTTT
- TRBJ2-2 - TRBV29-1 18 CSVSFRTIRAANTGELFF TGCAGCGTTAGTTTCCGAACGATTCGGGCAGCGAACACCGGGGAGCTGTTTTTT
- TRBJ2-3 - TRBV7-2 15 CASSPQSVSTDTQYF TGTGCCAGCAGCCCCCAAAGCGTTAGCACAGATACGCAGTATTTT